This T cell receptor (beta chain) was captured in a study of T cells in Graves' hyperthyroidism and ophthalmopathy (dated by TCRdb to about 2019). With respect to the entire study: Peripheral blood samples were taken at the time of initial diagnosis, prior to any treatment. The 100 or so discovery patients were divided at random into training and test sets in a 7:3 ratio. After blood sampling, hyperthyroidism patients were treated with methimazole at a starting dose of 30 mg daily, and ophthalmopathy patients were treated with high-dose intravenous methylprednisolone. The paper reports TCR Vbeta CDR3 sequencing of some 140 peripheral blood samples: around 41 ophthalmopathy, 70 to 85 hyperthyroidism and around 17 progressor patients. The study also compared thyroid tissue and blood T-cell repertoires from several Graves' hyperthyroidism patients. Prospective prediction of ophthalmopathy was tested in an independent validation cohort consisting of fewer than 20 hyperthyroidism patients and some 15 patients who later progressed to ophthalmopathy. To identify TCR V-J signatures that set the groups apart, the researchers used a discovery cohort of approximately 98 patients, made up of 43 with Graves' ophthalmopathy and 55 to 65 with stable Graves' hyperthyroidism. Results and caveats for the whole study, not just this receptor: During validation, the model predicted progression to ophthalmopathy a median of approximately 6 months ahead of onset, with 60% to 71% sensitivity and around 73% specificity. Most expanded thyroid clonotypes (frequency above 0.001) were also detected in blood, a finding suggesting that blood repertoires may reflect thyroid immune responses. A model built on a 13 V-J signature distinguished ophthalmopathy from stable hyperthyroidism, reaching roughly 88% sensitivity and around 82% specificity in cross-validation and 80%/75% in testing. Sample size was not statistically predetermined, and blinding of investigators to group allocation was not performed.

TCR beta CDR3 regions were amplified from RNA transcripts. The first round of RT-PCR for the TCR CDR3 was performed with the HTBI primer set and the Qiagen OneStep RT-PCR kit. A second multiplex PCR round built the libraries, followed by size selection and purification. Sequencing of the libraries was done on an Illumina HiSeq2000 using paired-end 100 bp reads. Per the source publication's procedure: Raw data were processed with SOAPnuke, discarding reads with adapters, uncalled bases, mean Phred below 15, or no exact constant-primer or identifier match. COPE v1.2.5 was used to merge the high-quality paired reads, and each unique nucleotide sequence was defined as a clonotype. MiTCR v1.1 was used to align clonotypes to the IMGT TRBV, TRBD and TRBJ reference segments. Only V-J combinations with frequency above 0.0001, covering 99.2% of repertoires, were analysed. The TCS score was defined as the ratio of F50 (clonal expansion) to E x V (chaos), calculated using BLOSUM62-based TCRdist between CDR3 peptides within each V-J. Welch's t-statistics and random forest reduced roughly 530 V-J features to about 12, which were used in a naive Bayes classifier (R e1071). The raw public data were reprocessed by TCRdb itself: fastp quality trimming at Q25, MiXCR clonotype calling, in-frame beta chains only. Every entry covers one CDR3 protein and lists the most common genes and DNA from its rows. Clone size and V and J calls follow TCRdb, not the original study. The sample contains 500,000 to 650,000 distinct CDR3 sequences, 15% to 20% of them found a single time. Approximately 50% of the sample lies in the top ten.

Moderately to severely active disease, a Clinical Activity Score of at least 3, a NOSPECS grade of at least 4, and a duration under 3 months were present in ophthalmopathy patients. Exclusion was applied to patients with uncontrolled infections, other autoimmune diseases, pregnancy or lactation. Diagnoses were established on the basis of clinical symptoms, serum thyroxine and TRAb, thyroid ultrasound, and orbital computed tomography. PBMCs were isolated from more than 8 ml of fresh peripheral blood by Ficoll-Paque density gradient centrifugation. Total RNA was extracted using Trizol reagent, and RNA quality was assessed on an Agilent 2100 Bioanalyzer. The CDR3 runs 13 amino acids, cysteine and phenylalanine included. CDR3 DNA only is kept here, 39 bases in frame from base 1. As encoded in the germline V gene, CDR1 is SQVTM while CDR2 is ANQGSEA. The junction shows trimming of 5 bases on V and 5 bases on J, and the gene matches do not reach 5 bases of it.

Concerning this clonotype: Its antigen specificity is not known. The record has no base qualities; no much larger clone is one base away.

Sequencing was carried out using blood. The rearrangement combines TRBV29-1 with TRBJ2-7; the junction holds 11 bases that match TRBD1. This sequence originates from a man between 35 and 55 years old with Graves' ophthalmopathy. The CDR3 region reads CSVRPGQGDEQYF. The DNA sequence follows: TGCAGCGTTCGACCGGGACAGGGGGACGAGCAGTACTTC.